This is a list of T cell receptor beta chains from one sample in a study of CD8+CD57+ T cells in acquired aplastic anemia. TCRdb called the reads again in MiXCR, with one record for every CDR3 protein. The table records 150,000 to 200,000 distinct CDR3 sequences, less than 65% of them present only once. The material sequenced was sorted CD4+, CD8+, or CD8+CD57+ T cells (not recorded which) from PBMCs. The receptor set was obtained from a human donor with severe aplastic anemia or a healthy control (not recorded which). CDR3s include the opening cysteine and the closing phenylalanine or tryptophan. A D gene is named only where the DNA matches it firmly. A clone size is listed for some rows: how often the clone was seen (once, few, many), or a class if it is expanded.

v_gene	len	d_gene	j_gene	abundance	CDR3nt	CDR3aa
TRBV24-1	14	TRBD1	TRBJ2-7	.	TGTGCCACCAGTGATGCTGACAGGGCCGGAGAGCAGTACTTC	CATSDADRAGEQYF
TRBV7-7	14	.	TRBJ2-5	many	TGTGCTAGCAGCTTAGGGCCCCAACAAGAGACCCAGTACTTC	CASSLGPQQETQYF
TRBV27	16	.	TRBJ2-2	few	TGTGCCAGCAGTTTATCGACAGGTCTGGGCACCGGGGAGCTGCTTTTT	CASSLSTGLGTGELLF
TRBV20-1	14	.	TRBJ2-3	.	TGCAGTGCTAGGAGGCTAGTTGGCACAGATACGCAGTATTTT	CSARRLVGTDTQYF
TRBV20-1	14	TRBD1	TRBJ1-2	.	TGCAGTGCTAGTGAAGACGACAGGGTATCTGGCTACACCTTC	CSASEDDRVSGYTF
TRBV9	14	.	TRBJ2-2	many	TGTGCCAGCAGCACGGGACGGTACACCGGGGAGCTGTTTTTT	CASSTGRYTGELFF
TRBV10-3	16	TRBD1	TRBJ1-1	.	TGTGCCATCAGTTGGACAGGGACGCTTGGGAACACTGAAGCTTTCTTT	CAISWTGTLGNTEAFF
TRBV24-1	15	TRBD2	TRBJ2-1	.	TGTGCCACCAGTGATTTCTACGGGAGGGGGAATGAGCAGTTCTTC	CATSDFYGRGNEQFF
TRBV5-1	16	.	TRBJ2-2	.	TGCGCCAGCAGTAATTCCAGGGGTTCGAACACCGGGGAGCTGTTTTTT	CASSNSRGSNTGELFF
TRBV7-9	15	TRBD2	TRBJ2-5	.	TGTGCCAGCAGCTCCTCCGGGACTAGCGCAGAGACCCAGTACTTC	CASSSSGTSAETQYF
TRBV7-2	16	TRBD2	TRBJ2-1	.	TGTGCCAGCAGCTTGACTAGCGGGAGGGATAAAAATGAGCAGTTCTTC	CASSLTSGRDKNEQFF
TRBV6-5	15	.	TRBJ1-6	few	TGTGCCAGCAGCTCCCCGACAGAACCTAATTCACCCCTCCACTTT	CASSSPTEPNSPLHF
TRBV5-1	16	.	TRBJ2-3	.	TGCGCCAGCAGCCGATCGTCTGGGGGCCGGACAGATACGCAGTATTTT	CASSRSSGGRTDTQYF
TRBV10-3	13	.	TRBJ1-6	.	TGTGCCATCAGTGGGACGGCGAATTCACCCCTCCACTTT	CAISGTANSPLHF
TRBV7-9	13	.	TRBJ1-2	many	TGTGCCAGCAGCTCTGACAGTTGGGATGGCTACACCTTC	CASSSDSWDGYTF
TRBV5-1	14	TRBD1	TRBJ1-6	few	TGTGCCAGCAGCCAAGGGGGCGTAGGTTCACCCCTCCACTTT	CASSQGGVGSPLHF
TRBV6-4	13	.	TRBJ2-7	.	TGTGCCAGCAGTGACCGGGCAGTCTACGAGCAGTACTTC	CASSDRAVYEQYF
TRBV7-9	13	.	TRBJ2-5	.	TGTGCCAGCAGCCCCCCACTTCAAGAGACCCAGTACTTC	CASSPPLQETQYF
TRBV2	12	.	TRBJ2-1	.	TGTGCCAGCAGTGAAGGTCCCAATGAGCAGTTCTTC	CASSEGPNEQFF
TRBV20-1	16	.	TRBJ2-5	.	TGCAGTGCTAGAGATCACCGAGGACTATCGGCAGAGACCCAGTACTTC	CSARDHRGLSAETQYF
TRBV5-1	17	TRBD1	TRBJ2-2	.	TGCGCCAGCAGCTTGGCAGGGGGCGCGGTTAGTACCGGGGAGCTGTTTTTT	CASSLAGGAVSTGELFF
TRBV10-2	16	.	TRBJ1-6	.	TGCGCCAGCAGTGAGCCGGGGACTGATGTGAATTCACCCCTCCACTTT	CASSEPGTDVNSPLHF
TRBV4-2	15	.	TRBJ1-2	.	TGTGCCAGCAGCCAAGAGGGCCAGGCTCACTATGGCTACACCTTC	CASSQEGQAHYGYTF
TRBV7-9	15	.	TRBJ2-2	.	TGTGCCAGCAGCCAAGAGGGCCAAGGCGAAGGGGAGCTGTTTTTT	CASSQEGQGEGELFF
TRBV4-1	16	.	TRBJ1-4	few	TGCGCCAGCAGCCAAGGGCCTTCCTTAACTAATGAAAAACTGTTTTTT	CASSQGPSLTNEKLFF
TRBV15	16	TRBD1	TRBJ2-7	.	TGTGCCACCAGCAGAGATCTGCCAGGGGGCAACTACGAGCAGTACTTC	CATSRDLPGGNYEQYF
TRBV11-2	12	.	TRBJ1-2	.	TGTGCCAGCAGTGAACAGGCTTATGGCTACACCTTC	CASSEQAYGYTF
TRBV2	13	.	TRBJ1-2	.	TGTGCCAGCAGTCCCGACAGGCTCGGAGGCTACACCTTC	CASSPDRLGGYTF
TRBV2	11	.	TRBJ1-2	many	TGTGCCAGCACCGGGGGGCAGGGCTACACCTTC	CASTGGQGYTF
TRBV5-6	11	.	TRBJ2-7	.	TGTGCCAGCAAGGGGCGCTACGAGCAGTACTTC	CASKGRYEQYF
TRBV19	13	TRBD1	TRBJ1-2	.	TGTGCCAGTAGTATGGGGACAGGGAAGGGCTACACCTTC	CASSMGTGKGYTF
TRBV27	15	.	TRBJ1-1	.	TGTGCCAGCAGTTTATCTGCCGTAGATGCCACTGAAGCTTTCTTT	CASSLSAVDATEAFF
TRBV24-1	16	.	TRBJ2-1	.	TGTGCCACCAGTGGCCCAACTAGGTCTGCATACAATGAGCAGTTCTTC	CATSGPTRSAYNEQFF
TRBV7-2	15	TRBD2	TRBJ2-1	.	TGTGCCAGCAACAACCCCGGGACTAGCGATGATGAGCAGTTCTTC	CASNNPGTSDDEQFF
TRBV2	14	.	TRBJ1-1	many	TGTGCCCACCAGGGGCCGCCTCCCTCCTCTGAAGCTTTCTTT	CAHQGPPPSSEAFF
TRBV7-8	15	.	TRBJ1-3	.	TGTGCCAGCAGCTTAGTAGGGATCTCTGGAAACACCATATATTTT	CASSLVGISGNTIYF
TRBV10-3	14	TRBD1	TRBJ2-7	.	TGTGCCATCCAGGTGGGGACAGGCCCCTACGAGCAGTACTTC	CAIQVGTGPYEQYF
TRBV7-3	15	TRBD1	TRBJ1-6	few	TGTGCCAGCAGCCCCGGGACAGGGTCCGGTTCACCCCTCCACTTT	CASSPGTGSGSPLHF
TRBV20-1	13	.	TRBJ1-1	.	TGCAGTGCTCGAAAGGGGTACGACACTGAAGCTTTCTTT	CSARKGYDTEAFF
TRBV19	14	TRBD1	TRBJ2-7	.	TGTGCCACCAGCTGGACAGGGGGCGGCTACGAGCAGTACTTC	CATSWTGGGYEQYF
TRBV9	14	.	TRBJ2-1	.	TGTGCCAGCAGCGTAAATTCCGTCGACAATGAGCAGTTCTTC	CASSVNSVDNEQFF
TRBV9	14	TRBD1	TRBJ2-7	.	TGTGCCAGCGCGGGACAGGGGGACCCCTACGAGCAGTACTTC	CASAGQGDPYEQYF
TRBV20-1	15	.	TRBJ1-1	.	TGCAGTGCTAGTATTAGGGGGGCTCTGAACACTGAAGCTTTCTTT	CSASIRGALNTEAFF
TRBV7-9	12	.	TRBJ1-2	.	TGTGCCACCTGGGAGGGGTACTATGGCTACACCTTC	CATWEGYYGYTF